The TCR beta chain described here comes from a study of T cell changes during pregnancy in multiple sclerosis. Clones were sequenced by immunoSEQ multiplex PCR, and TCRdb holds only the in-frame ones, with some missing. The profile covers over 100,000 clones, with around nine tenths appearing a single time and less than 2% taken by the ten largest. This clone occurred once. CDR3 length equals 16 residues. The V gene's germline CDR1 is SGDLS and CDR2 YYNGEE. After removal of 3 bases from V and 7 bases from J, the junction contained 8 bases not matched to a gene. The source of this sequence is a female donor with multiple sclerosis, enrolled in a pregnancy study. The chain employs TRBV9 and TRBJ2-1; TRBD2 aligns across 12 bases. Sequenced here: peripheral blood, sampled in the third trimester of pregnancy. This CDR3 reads CASSARLAGVGNEQFF. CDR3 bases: TGTGCCAGCAGCGCCCGACTAGCGGGAGTAGGTAATGAGCAGTTCTTC.